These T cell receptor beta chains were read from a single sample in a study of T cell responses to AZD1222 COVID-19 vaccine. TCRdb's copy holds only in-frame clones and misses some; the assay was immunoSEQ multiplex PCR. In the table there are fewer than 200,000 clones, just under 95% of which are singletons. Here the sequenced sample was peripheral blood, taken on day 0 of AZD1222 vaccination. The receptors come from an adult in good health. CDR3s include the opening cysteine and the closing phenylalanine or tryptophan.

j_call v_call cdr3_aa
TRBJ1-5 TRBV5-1 CASSSPGEWVSDQPQHF
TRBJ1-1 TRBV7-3 CASSLGITGGTGEAFF
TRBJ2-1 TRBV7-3 CASSLGSGGNEQFF
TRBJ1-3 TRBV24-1 CATSVHSGTGALSSGNTIYF
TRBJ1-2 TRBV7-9 CASSLGGRKGYTF
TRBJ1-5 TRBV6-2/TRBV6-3 CASSGGTGYNQPQHF
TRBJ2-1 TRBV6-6 CASSYYRDRGNEQFF
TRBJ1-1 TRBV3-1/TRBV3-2 CASSRTEGGTEAFF
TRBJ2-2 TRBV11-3 CASSPRTGTGELFF
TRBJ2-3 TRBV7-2 CATLAVVGADTQYF
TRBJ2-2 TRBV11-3 CASSSNGNTGELFF
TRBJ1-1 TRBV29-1 CSVVTYGLETEAFF
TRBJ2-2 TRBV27 CASSSTRDNRYTGELFF
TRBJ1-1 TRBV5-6 CASSVRTVTEAFF
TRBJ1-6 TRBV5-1 CASSLQETLLDSPLHF
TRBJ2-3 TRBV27 CASSLRDRADTQYF
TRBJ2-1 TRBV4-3 CASSQEQDYNEQFF
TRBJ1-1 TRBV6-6 CASRDRDRGSTEAFF
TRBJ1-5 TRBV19 CASSIDRTGNQPQHF
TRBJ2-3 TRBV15 CATSTRDISTDTQYF
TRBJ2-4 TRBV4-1 CASSPGFRGQLAKNIQYF
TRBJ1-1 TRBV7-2 CASSHRDRLPEAFF
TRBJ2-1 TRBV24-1 CATSETTGGNSYNEQFF
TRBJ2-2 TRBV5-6 CASRQPNTGELFF
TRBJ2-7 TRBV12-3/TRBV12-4 CASSSGQIYEQYF
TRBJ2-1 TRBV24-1 CATSDRTLVNEQFF
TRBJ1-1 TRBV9 CASSVDPGGIAEAFF
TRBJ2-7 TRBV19 CASSKSWTGYDSYYEQYF
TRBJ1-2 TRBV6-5 CASSYSGRSYGYTF
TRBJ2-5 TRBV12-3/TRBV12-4 CASSNQQETQYF
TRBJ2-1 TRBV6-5 CASLQGGSYNEQFF
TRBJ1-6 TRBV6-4 CASSDPPQGPAYNSPLHF
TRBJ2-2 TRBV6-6 CASSYSTAGELFF
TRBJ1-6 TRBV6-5 CASSRQGAKSPLHF
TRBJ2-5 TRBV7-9 CASSLALTVETQYF
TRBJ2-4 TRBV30 CAWSPGTLIQYF
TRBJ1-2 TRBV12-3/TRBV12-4 CASSRLNNYGYTF
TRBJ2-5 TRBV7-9 CASSLAGGQGKETQYF
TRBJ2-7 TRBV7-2 CASSLGWGSENF
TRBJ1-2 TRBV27 CATGKAAGYGYTF
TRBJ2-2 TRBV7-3 CASSHRGTGELFF
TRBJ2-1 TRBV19 CASSSEGGGHEQFF
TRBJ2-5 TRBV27 CASNVPAREGETQYF
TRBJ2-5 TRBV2 CASTQRLAFETQYF
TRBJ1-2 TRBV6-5 CASSYSYAGYGYTF
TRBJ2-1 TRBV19 CASSIAPVTNYNEQFF
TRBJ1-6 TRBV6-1 CASSDRGDPLHF
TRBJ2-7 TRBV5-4 CASSAGHSYEQYF
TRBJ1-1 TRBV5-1 CASSSLDRAQAFF
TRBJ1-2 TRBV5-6 CASSYDRGTYGYTF
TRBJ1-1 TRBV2 CASSGQGFGEAFF
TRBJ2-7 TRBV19 CASSIAGGSYEQYF
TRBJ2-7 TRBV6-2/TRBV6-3 CASSYSPGRQYF
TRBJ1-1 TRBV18 CASSPSNLRQRNTEAFF
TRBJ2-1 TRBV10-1 CASSSSFHEQFF
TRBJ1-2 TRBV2 CASYGGGYTF
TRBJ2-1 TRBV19 CASSTTNYNEQFF